Listed below are T cell receptor beta chains from one sample, sequenced in a study of cytotoxic CD8 clonotypes in ibrutinib-treated CLL. The method was immunoSEQ multiplex PCR; TCRdb's version includes in-frame clones alone and lacks a portion of them. The sample records about 35,000 clones, approximately 51% being singletons. Sequencing was performed on PBMCs, taken before ibrutinib treatment. These receptors were taken from a human donor with chronic lymphocytic leukemia. CDR3s leave out the opening cysteine and the closing phenylalanine or tryptophan. The order of the fields is J gene, V gene, clone size, D gene, CDR3 protein. A D gene is named only where the DNA matches it firmly. Expanded clones get a size class; other rows say once, few or many, or leave the size out.

J gene: TRBJ2-7; V gene: TRBV4-1; clone size: .; D gene: TRBD2; CDR3 protein: ASSHGTSGDEQY
J gene: TRBJ1-1; V gene: TRBV2; clone size: few; D gene: TRBD1; CDR3 protein: ASRTGTAMNTEAF
J gene: TRBJ2-1; V gene: TRBV10-3; clone size: .; D gene: .; CDR3 protein: AIMGVVDEQF
J gene: TRBJ1-2; V gene: TRBV7-2; clone size: few; D gene: .; CDR3 protein: ASSLGALDGYT
J gene: TRBJ1-4; V gene: TRBV19; clone size: few; D gene: .; CDR3 protein: ASRGTASGEKLF
J gene: TRBJ1-5; V gene: TRBV7-8; clone size: few; D gene: .; CDR3 protein: ASSFTEGNQPQH
J gene: TRBJ1-1; V gene: TRBV5-1; clone size: .; D gene: .; CDR3 protein: ASSLLPRQFNTEAF
J gene: TRBJ2-1; V gene: TRBV7-9; clone size: .; D gene: TRBD2; CDR3 protein: ASSSTLAGDHNEQF
J gene: TRBJ1-2; V gene: TRBV5-1; clone size: .; D gene: .; CDR3 protein: ASSLEPDQGLGYT
J gene: TRBJ2-7; V gene: TRBV5-1; clone size: .; D gene: TRBD1; CDR3 protein: ASSYGQGYEQY
J gene: TRBJ2-7; V gene: TRBV19; clone size: .; D gene: TRBD1; CDR3 protein: ASSTQGAKNYEQY
J gene: TRBJ2-1; V gene: TRBV5-5; clone size: few; D gene: .; CDR3 protein: ASSLELGYYNEQF
J gene: TRBJ1-2; V gene: TRBV11-2; clone size: .; D gene: TRBD1; CDR3 protein: ASSLAGGYGYT
J gene: TRBJ2-7; V gene: TRBV28; clone size: .; D gene: TRBD2; CDR3 protein: ASLLAGRNYEQY
J gene: TRBJ2-2; V gene: TRBV18; clone size: .; D gene: .; CDR3 protein: ASSPGQNTGELF
J gene: TRBJ2-1; V gene: TRBV5-1; clone size: .; D gene: TRBD2; CDR3 protein: ASSLAYMPVAGDIWDEQF
J gene: TRBJ2-2; V gene: TRBV6-5; clone size: .; D gene: .; CDR3 protein: ASSAFGAGTGELF